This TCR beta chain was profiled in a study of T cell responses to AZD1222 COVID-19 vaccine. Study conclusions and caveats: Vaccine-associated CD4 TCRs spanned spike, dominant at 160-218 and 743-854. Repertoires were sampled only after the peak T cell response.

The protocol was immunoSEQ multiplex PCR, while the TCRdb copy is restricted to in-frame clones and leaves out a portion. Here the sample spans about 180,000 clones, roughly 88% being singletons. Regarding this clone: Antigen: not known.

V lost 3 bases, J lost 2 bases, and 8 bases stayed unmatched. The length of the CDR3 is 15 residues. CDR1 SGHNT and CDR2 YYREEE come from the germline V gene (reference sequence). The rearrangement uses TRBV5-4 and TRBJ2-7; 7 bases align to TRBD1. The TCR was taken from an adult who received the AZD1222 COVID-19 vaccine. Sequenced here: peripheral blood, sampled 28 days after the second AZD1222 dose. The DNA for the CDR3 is TGTGCCAGCAGCTCCAGGGGGTTTACCCCCTACGAGCAGTACTTC. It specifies CASSSRGFTPYEQYF.